The rows below give T cell receptor beta chains drawn from one sample of a study of cytomegalovirus exposure and HLA in healthy donors. Here immunoSEQ multiplex PCR was the method, and the copy in TCRdb shows in-frame clones only, minus some. This sample's clone table lists around 75,000 clones. Sequences were obtained from PBMCs. Every receptor here comes from a boy aged 5-17 years in good health and CMV-seronegative. The CDR3 runs from the conserved cysteine through the conserved F or W. D genes are given only for firm matches.

TGTGCCAGCTCATCTAGCGGGGCGCAACCGACGCAGTATTTT | CASSSSGAQPTQYF | TRBD2 | TRBJ2-3 | 14 | TRBV18
TGTGCCAGCAGCGCTTACGGGCAGCGAGCGGGAGGTGGCACAGATACGCAGTATTTT | CASSAYGQRAGGGTDTQYF | TRBD2 | TRBJ2-3 | 19 | TRBV7-3
TGCGCCAGCAGCCAAGATCGCCTAGAGGGAGACAATGAGCAGTTCTTC | CASSQDRLEGDNEQFF | NA | TRBJ2-1 | 16 | TRBV4-3
TGCAGTGCTTACAGGGGGGGCTACACCTTC | CSAYRGGYTF | TRBD1 | TRBJ1-2 | 10 | TRBV20-1
TGTGCCTACCGGACAGTTTACAATGAGCAGTTCTTC | CAYRTVYNEQFF | NA | TRBJ2-1 | 12 | TRBV30
TGCGCCAGCAGCTTGGGACAGAGCTCCTACAATGAGCAGTTCTTC | CASSLGQSSYNEQFF | NA | TRBJ2-1 | 15 | TRBV5-1
TGTGCCAGTAGTATGAGGAGGGATCAGCCCCAGCATTTT | CASSMRRDQPQHF | NA | TRBJ1-5 | 13 | TRBV19
TGTGCCAGCAGTGTAAGCAATCAGCCCCAGCATTTT | CASSVSNQPQHF | NA | TRBJ1-5 | 12 | TRBV25-1
TGTGCCACCAGCAGAGACACACGCAATCAGCCCCAGCATTTT | CATSRDTRNQPQHF | NA | TRBJ1-5 | 14 | TRBV15
TGTGCCAGCAGTTACTTTCTGTTGGGGGCGGGTGAAGCTTTCTTT | CASSYFLLGAGEAFF | NA | TRBJ1-1 | 15 | TRBV6-6
TGTGCCAGCAGTCCATCGGGACAGGTTATCACTGAAGCTTTCTTT | CASSPSGQVITEAFF | TRBD1 | TRBJ1-1 | 15 | TRBV27
TGTGCCTGGAGTCTACAATCCCCAGGGGGACCTCGTCAGCCCCAGCATTTT | CAWSLQSPGGPRQPQHF | TRBD1 | TRBJ1-5 | 17 | TRBV30
TGTGCCAGCAGCCAGACTGTAAGCGATGGCTACACCTTC | CASSQTVSDGYTF | NA | TRBJ1-2 | 13 | TRBV6-5
TGTGCCAGCAGTGAGTCCATTTCCTATGGCTACACCTTC | CASSESISYGYTF | NA | TRBJ1-2 | 13 | TRBV6-1
TGTGCCAGCAGTTCCATCCTTGAGGGGGGGGCTTACGAGCAGTACTTC | CASSSILEGGAYEQYF | NA | TRBJ2-7 | 16 | TRBV27
TGTGCCAGCAGTTACAGGGCAGGGCACACTGAAGATTTCTTT | CASSYRAGHTEDFF | NA | TRBJ1-1 | 14 | TRBV6-5
TGTGCCAGCAGCTCGCAGCGGGGGGTCCTAGAGCCCTACGAGCAGTACTTC | CASSSQRGVLEPYEQYF | TRBD2 | TRBJ2-7 | 17 | TRBV7-8
TGCAGCATTCGGGACAGGGGGATTTACGAGCAGTACTTC | CSIRDRGIYEQYF | TRBD1 | TRBJ2-7 | 13 | TRBV29-1
TGTGCCAGCAGCGATCCATCGGGTGAAGCTTTCTTT | CASSDPSGEAFF | NA | TRBJ1-1 | 12 | TRBV4-2
TGTGCCAGCACCCACAAAGACAGGGCCGAACCTGAAGCTTTCTTT | CASTHKDRAEPEAFF | TRBD1 | TRBJ1-1 | 15 | TRBV9
TGCAGCGTTGAACCGGGACTAGCGGGAGGAATATACGAGCAGTACTTC | CSVEPGLAGGIYEQYF | TRBD2 | TRBJ2-7 | 16 | TRBV29-1
TGTGCCACCGAGACAGGGGGTGCCGCCGAAGCTTTCTTT | CATETGGAAEAFF | TRBD1 | TRBJ1-1 | 13 | TRBV10-3
TGTGCCAGCAGACAGGGGAACACTGAAGCTTTCTTT | CASRQGNTEAFF | NA | TRBJ1-1 | 12 | TRBV6-6
TGTGCCAGCAGCCAAGATCGGCGGGGGAGCCTCGCCTACGAGCAGTACTTC | CASSQDRRGSLAYEQYF | TRBD2 | TRBJ2-7 | 17 | TRBV4-2
TGTGCCAGCAGCTTACGGGCTCGGTGGAGGGCTGATGAATACGAGCAGTACTTC | CASSLRARWRADEYEQYF | NA | TRBJ2-7 | 18 | TRBV7-3
TGTGCCAGCAGCCAAGGAGCGGACTCCTACAATGAGCAGTTCTTC | CASSQGADSYNEQFF | NA | TRBJ2-1 | 15 | TRBV4-2
TGTGCCAGCAGCCCCAGGACAGGGGACGACGAGCAGTACTTC | CASSPRTGDDEQYF | TRBD1 | TRBJ2-7 | 14 | TRBV9
TGCGCCAGCAGCTTGGACCTTATCGGACAGGGCTTAACTGAAGCTTTCTTT | CASSLDLIGQGLTEAFF | TRBD1 | TRBJ1-1 | 17 | TRBV5-1
TGTGCCAGCAGCCCAACAGGGACCGCCTATGGCTACACCTTC | CASSPTGTAYGYTF | NA | TRBJ1-2 | 14 | TRBV9